This T cell receptor (beta chain) was sequenced in a study of cytomegalovirus exposure and HLA in healthy donors. Study in general: From HLA-typed donors, an early data release held 70 million to 95 million unique TCRs. Broader study findings: Of the V segments, some could not be distinguished, including TRBV6-2 and TRBV6-3, and were excluded.

In the PCR, 60 Vbeta and 13 Jbeta primers were used. TCRdb keeps only in-frame clones here, not all; method: immunoSEQ multiplex PCR. The profile covers tens of thousands of clones, with roughly 87% appearing a single time and 6.5% to 9.5% taken by the ten largest. Notes on this clone: Antigen specificity is unknown.

In germline, CDR1 is LNHDA, CDR2 SQIVND (reference sequence). V lost 3 bases, J lost 1 base, and 5 bases lay in between. The length of the CDR3 is 13 residues. The chain couples TRBV19 to TRBJ2-3; D not resolved. The sequence derives from a woman between 35 and 50 years old in good health and CMV-seropositive. Material for sequencing was PBMCs. CDR3 in amino acids: CASSILRTDTQYF. The CDR3 DNA is TGTGCCAGTAGTATCCTCCGCACAGATACGCAGTATTTT.